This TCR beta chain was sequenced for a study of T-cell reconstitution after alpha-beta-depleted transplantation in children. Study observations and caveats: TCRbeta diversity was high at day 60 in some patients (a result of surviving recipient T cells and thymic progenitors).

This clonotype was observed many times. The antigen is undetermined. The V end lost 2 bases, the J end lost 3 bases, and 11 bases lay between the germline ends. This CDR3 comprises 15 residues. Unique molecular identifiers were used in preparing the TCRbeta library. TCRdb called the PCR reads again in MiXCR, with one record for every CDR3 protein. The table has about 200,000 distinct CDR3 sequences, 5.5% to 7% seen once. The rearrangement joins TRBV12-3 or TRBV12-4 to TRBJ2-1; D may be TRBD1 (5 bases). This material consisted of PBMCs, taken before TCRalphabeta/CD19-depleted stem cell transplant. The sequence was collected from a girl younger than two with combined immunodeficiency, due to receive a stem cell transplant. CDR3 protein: CASSLLGQGYNEQFF. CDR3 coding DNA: TGTGCCAGCAGTTTACTGGGTCAGGGCTACAATGAGCAGTTCTTC.